This T cell receptor beta chain came from a study of cytomegalovirus exposure and HLA in healthy donors (dated by TCRdb to 2016 to 2017). General notes on the study: An earlier analysis of roughly 570 of the donors reported 250 to 350 Gb of sequence data and 117 million unique TCR beta sequences obtained from approximately 180 million T cells. The study used immunosequencing to profile the T cell repertoires of 670 or so subjects and linked those repertoires to cytomegalovirus serostatus. Among some 400 genotyped donors of the cohort, an average of around 250,000 unique TCR beta nucleotide sequences was sequenced per donor, of which about 19% were non-productive. Donor age, sex, ethnicity and CMV serostatus were compiled alongside the repertoire data. Genome-wide SNP genotypes for about 65% of the roughly 700 donors were used in a later genetic analysis, which treated that subset as a discovery cohort. An early release that covered about 640 HLA-typed donors contained approximately 300 gigabases of sequencing data and tens of millions of unique TCR sequences. Among the approximately 430 genotyped donors, around 81% belonged to the genetic ancestry cluster associated with self-reported Caucasian donors. All discovery cohort repertoires had been generated on a single sequencing platform. Along with the roughly 610-subject first cohort, a separate validation cohort of around 120 different subjects was used. The aim of the study was to test whether cataloging public T cell receptors could identify signatures of past pathogen exposure. The study combined high-throughput TCR immunosequencing, statistical association of individual TCRs with disease status, and machine learning to predict cytomegalovirus infection status. Rather than drawing on any new phenotypic data, the later analysis identified candidate immune exposures from TCR beta sequences and the way those sequences occurred across donors. In an earlier analysis of about 590 of the donors, high-throughput TCR beta sequencing was used to judge whether each TCR beta V gene segment behaved as functional or pseudogenic. The number of typed donors differed by locus: about 620-640 for A, B, C, DRB1 and DQB1; some 500 for DQA1; around 580 for DPA1; and 400 to 480 for DPB1. A later analysis re-analyzed previously published TCR beta repertoires from roughly 690 donors and added high-resolution HLA genotyping to study TCR occurrence patterns. Because of strong linkage in the cohort, roughly five DR-DQ haplotypes were treated as single units for association and clustering. HLA typing included class I and class II loci at four-digit resolution.

V is reduced by 2 bases and J by 8 bases, leaving a spacing of 18 bases between them. Spanning cysteine to phenylalanine, the CDR3 consists of 15 amino acids. Only the CDR3 DNA stays, 45 bases, in frame from base 1. Looking up the germline V gene yields CDR1 MGHRA and CDR2 YSYEKL. Note on this clone: The antigen this receptor binds is unknown. Base qualities are not recorded, but no much larger clone differs from it by a single base.

The library was generated by the immunoSEQ multiplex PCR assay. The multiplex PCR relied on a mix of 60 forward primers for TCR Vbeta segments and 13 reverse primers for TCR Jbeta segments. The CDR3 region of rearranged TCR beta genes was amplified from genomic DNA by a multiplex PCR assay. The Illumina HiSeq System was used to sequence the amplified TCR beta libraries as 87-base-pair reads. On the study's bioinformatics: A later analysis tallied tens of millions of unique TCR beta chains across the 666 repertoires, and approximately 12 million of those chains were shared by two or more donors. Raw reads were error-corrected and collapsed into unique sequences with a nearest-neighbor algorithm that merged closely related sequences to remove PCR and sequencing errors. To assign V, D and J gene segments, CDR3 sequences were aligned to IMGT reference sequences. For a sequence to be retained, a match of at least six nucleotides was required to both a V gene segment and a J gene segment. A rearrangement was called productive if the CDR3 had no stop codons and remained in frame with V and J, and every other rearrangement was called non-productive. Following IMGT convention, CDR3 was defined as the stretch from the second conserved V-encoded cysteine up to the conserved J-encoded phenylalanine. The earlier analysis of a few hundred of the donors excluded any sequence lacking an unambiguous match to a single V gene segment. An earlier analysis of 587 of the donors classified V segments as functional when productive rearrangements were above 56.7% and as segregating when the standard deviation between donors was above 5%. A statistical classification framework was developed to diagnose cytomegalovirus status using the catalog of TCR beta chain sequences. In a later analysis, V and J genes were assigned by comparing TCR nucleotide sequences against IMGT/GENE-DB human TR gene sequences. Using the TCRdist pipeline, a later analysis assigned CDR3 sequences along with most-parsimonious VDJ recombination scenarios. In a later analysis, each TCR beta chain was defined by its CDR3 amino acid sequence together with its V-gene family, and reads without a unique V-gene family were excluded. To address suspected cross-contamination and a sequencing artifact, a later analysis removed approximately 590 highly shared, low-generation-probability nucleotide sequences. In a later analysis, a clonal expansion index was calculated for each public chain from normalized within-repertoire ranks of inferred template counts. In a later analysis, generation probabilities were computed using a VDJ recombination model fitted to out-of-frame rearrangements, and the results were checked against IGoR. In a later analysis, TCR-TCR, TCR-HLA and TCR-CMV co-occurrence was scored with hypergeometric tests, and a repertoire-size bias correction was applied to TCR pairs. False discovery rates were estimated in a later analysis by permuting HLA or CMV assignments 20 times. A later analysis grouped co-occurring TCRs with DBSCAN, adding TCRdist sequence similarity when clustering within HLA-allele-positive subsets. Co-occurrence clustering excluded repertoires with fewer than 30,000 or more than 120,000 public chains, plus five with anomalous nucleotide sharing. TCRdb limited this immuneACCESS table to in-frame rearrangements with V and J called. A share of clones is missing; checked studies link under half to unresolved V genes, and the rest is unexplained. The D gene and trimming were derived from the DNA, and the V and J assignments and clone size from that table. The sample table holds a few hundred thousand clones, of which roughly 80% were seen once. The ten top clones hold around 1.4% of the sample.

The cohort was made up of 500 to 850 healthy bone marrow donors. At the time of sampling, all cohort members were nominally healthy, though unrecorded immune exposures were likely present. The donor tested CMV seronegative, placing the donor among the 300 to 400 seronegative members of the cohort. A peripheral blood sample was collected from each donor, and TCR beta sequencing was performed on peripheral blood mononuclear cells. The Qiagen DNeasy Blood Extraction Kit was used to extract genomic DNA from the blood cell samples. Results and caveats for the whole study, not just this receptor: In a later genetic analysis, fewer N-insertions in productive TCRs were reported among donors in an Asian-associated ancestry cluster than the roughly 700-donor mean. A later analysis reported that several top co-occurrence clusters appeared linked to parvovirus B19, influenza, CMV and Epstein-Barr virus. CMV serostatus was the only immune exposure information available for the cohort. The study listed approximately 150 TCR beta chains as associated with cytomegalovirus. The 87-base-pair reads could not distinguish some IMGT-functional V segments, including TRBV6-2 and TRBV6-3, so those segments were excluded. Presence/absence analyses assumed roughly uniform sequencing depth across donors, an assumption that may not hold. The sequencing pipeline was judged likely to have produced a cluster of highly shared sequence variants as a technical artifact. In an earlier analysis of approximately 590 of the donors, most TCR beta V segments appeared in productive rearrangements about 87% or about 30% of the time, broadly matching IMGT annotations. The earlier analysis of some 540 of the donors excluded approximately 17 rarely observed V segments, including chromosome 9 orphons, because counts were too low. An association between a missense DCLRE1C variant and V-gene and J-gene trimming of TCR beta chains was found in a later genetic analysis and replicated in an independent cohort. Only TCR beta chains were sequenced in this cohort, and the absence of alpha or paired-chain data limited detectable features. Most TCR sequences were seen in very few donors, while some public TCRs were found in many individuals. Correlated functional status among segregating V segments might reflect linkage disequilibrium, but an unknown experimental factor could not be ruled out. A further reported finding was that TCR beta sequences accurately predicted the HLA-A and HLA-B alleles for most subjects in the first cohort. Most CMV-associated TCR beta chains appeared to be HLA-restricted in a later analysis, and the HLA associations seemed to be driven largely by CMV exposure. Compared with equally common non-associated chains, HLA-associated TCR beta chains in a later analysis were more clonally expanded and had lower generation probabilities. Assigning TCR associations to individual alleles was difficult when HLA alleles, especially DR and DQ, strongly co-occurred. According to the authors, the approach could potentially be generalized to other disease states and immunological phenotypes. Because HLA typing was unavailable for some donors at each locus, only the typed subset was used in association tests. Specific HLA alleles were associated with 15,000 to 20,000 TCR beta sequences at a false discovery rate of 0.05 in a later analysis. In both the original and validation cohorts, the classifier was reported to diagnose cytomegalovirus status with high specificity and sensitivity. A few of the identified cytomegalovirus-associated TCR beta chains were confirmed in vitro to be specific for cytomegalovirus antigens. A later analysis found that TCR association rates varied across HLA loci, with DRB1 alleles showing the most associated TCRs and HLA-C alleles the fewest.

The V and J genes are TRBV4-1 and TRBJ1-2; confidence is insufficient to name the D gene. The TCR was taken from a girl aged 10 to 17 in good health and CMV-seronegative. Sequencing was carried out using PBMCs. This receptor carries the CDR3 CASSQIRMAFVGYTF. The DNA is TGCGCCAGCAGCCAAATCAGGATGGCCTTCGTAGGCTACACCTTC.